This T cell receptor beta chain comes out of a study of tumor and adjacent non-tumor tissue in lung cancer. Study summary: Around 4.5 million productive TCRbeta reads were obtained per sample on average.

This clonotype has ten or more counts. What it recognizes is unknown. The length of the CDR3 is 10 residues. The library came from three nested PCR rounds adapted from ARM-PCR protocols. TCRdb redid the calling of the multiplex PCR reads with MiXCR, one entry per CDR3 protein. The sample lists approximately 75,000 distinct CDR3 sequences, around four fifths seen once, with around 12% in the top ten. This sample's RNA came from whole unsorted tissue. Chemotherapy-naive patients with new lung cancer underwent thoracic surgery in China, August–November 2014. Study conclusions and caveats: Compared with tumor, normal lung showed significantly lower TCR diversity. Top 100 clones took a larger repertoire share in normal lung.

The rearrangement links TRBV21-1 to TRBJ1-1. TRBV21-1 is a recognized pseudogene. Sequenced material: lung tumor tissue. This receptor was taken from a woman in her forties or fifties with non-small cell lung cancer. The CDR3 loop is CASSDTGAFF. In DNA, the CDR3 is TGTGCCAGCAGTGACACTGGAGCTTTCTTT.